These 30 T cell receptor beta chains originate from one sample sequenced in a study of cytomegalovirus exposure and HLA in healthy donors. Researchers ran the PCR with 60 Vbeta and 13 Jbeta primers. Method: immunoSEQ multiplex PCR; TCRdb's copy keeps in-frame clones and lacks some. The sample holds fewer than 70,000 clones, 83% seen once. Sequencing was done on a sample of PBMCs. The source is a human donor in good health.

CDR3 in DNA: TGTGCCAGCAGTTACTCCTCGGGGAGGGTAGGAGAGACCCAGTACTTC. Translation gives CASSYSSGRVGETQYF. The chain employs TRBV6-5 and TRBJ2-5, with 7 nucleotides matching TRBD2. Trimming at V came to 0 bases and at J to 4 bases, leaving 8 bases not matched to a gene. Germline V gene lookup returns CDR1 MNHEY and CDR2 SVGAGI. This CDR3 has 16 residues.

The chain recombines TRBV10-1 with TRBJ2-1; 7 nucleotides align to TRBD1. Germline V CDR1 and CDR2: WNHNN, SYGVQD (reference sequence). Trimming removed 3 bases from V and 7 bases from J; junction bases left unmatched: 9. This CDR3 has 15 amino acids. CDR3 region: CASSDRRGRVNEQFF. CDR3 nucleotide sequence: TGCGCCAGCAGTGACCGTAGGGGGCGAGTGAATGAGCAGTTCTTC.

In this sample, this clone turned up once. The rearrangement uses TRBV19 and TRBJ1-6; D remains ambiguous. This CDR3 spans 12 amino acids. The ends were cut back, 4 bases at V and 10 bases at J, with 8 bases in the middle. Germline-derived CDR1 and CDR2 are LNHDA and SQIVND (reference sequence). The CDR3 loop is CASSTEGSPLHF. As DNA, the CDR3 is TGTGCCAGTAGTACCGAGGGATCACCCCTCCACTTT.

The chain is built from TRBV2 and TRBJ1-5, with D possibly matching TRBD1 (6 bases). CDR3 length: 18 amino acids. V was cut by 6 bases and J by 0 bases, with 21 bases left in between. Per the germline V gene, CDR1 is SNHLY and CDR2 is FYNNEI. CDR3 sequence (DNA): TGTGCCAGCAGGGTGGGGGGGGCAAGGGTTTATAGCAATCAGCCCCAGCATTTT. Encoded protein: CASRVGGARVYSNQPQHF.

The chain recombines TRBV7-9 with TRBJ1-1; D possibly corresponds to TRBD1 (6 bases). The germline V and J ends were trimmed by 5 bases and 11 bases, with 24 bases remaining between them. This CDR3 is built from 15 residues. Germline values: CDR1 SEHNR, CDR2 FQNEAQ (reference sequence). The CDR3 DNA reads TGTGCCAGCAGCCCAAGAGGGCAGGGGCTCGCCTGGGCTTTCTTT. Its protein is CASSPRGQGLAWAFF.

As for this clone: Other DNA sequences in this sample translate to the same CDR3. The CDR3 here is CASGQAYGYTF. Here the CDR3 DNA reads TGTGCCAGCGGCCAGGCCTATGGCTACACCTTC. This sequence joins TRBV9 and TRBJ1-2; unclear D gene. V lost 7 bases and J lost 4, with 8 bases in between. CDR1 is SGDLS and CDR2 is YYNGEE in the germline V gene. The CDR3 consists of 11 residues.

This chain links TRBV19 with TRBJ1-5; D is ambiguous. The CDR3 spans 12 residues. The germline V gene has CDR1 LNHDA and CDR2 SQIVND (reference sequence). Trimming shortened V by 4 bases and J by 7 bases, and 8 bases separated the two germline ends. The CDR3 sequence: CASSTTYQPQHF. The CDR3 region has the DNA TGTGCCAGTAGTACGACTTACCAGCCCCAGCATTTT.

For the CDR3, the DNA is TGCGCCAGCAGCTTAAAACCGGGACAGGGATCTCTGGATTCCTACGAGCAGTACTTC. Translated, it gives CASSLKPGQGSLDSYEQYF. V is TRBV5-1 and J is TRBJ2-5, with TRBD1 matching over 9 bases. The J call is doubtful: the DNA matches TRBJ2-7 better. Per germline, CDR1 SGHRS and CDR2 YFSETQ. The CDR3 runs to 19 residues.

The V and J genes are TRBV19 and TRBJ1-1; 7 bases fit TRBD1. CDR1 and CDR2 from the germline V gene are LNHDA and SQIVND (reference sequence). Trimming removed 5 bases from V and 4 bases from J; junction bases left unmatched: 10. This CDR3 spans 15 amino acids. CDR3 region: CASSEEGARGTEAFF. The CDR3 DNA follows: TGTGCCAGTAGTGAAGAGGGGGCGCGGGGCACTGAAGCTTTCTTT.

The V call is TRBV2, the J call TRBJ1-5; D remains ambiguous. This CDR3 spans 17 amino acids. Looked up from germline, CDR1 is SNHLY and CDR2 is FYNNEI. V lost 2 bases, J lost 0 bases, and 14 bases lay in between. The CDR3 loop is CASSEFRTDYSNQPQHF. DNA for the CDR3: TGTGCCAGCAGTGAATTCCGAACAGATTATAGCAATCAGCCCCAGCATTTT. Together with reference TRBV2 and TRBJ1-5, the CDR3 gives the full variable domain: EPEVTQTPSHQVTQMGQEVILRCVPISNHLYFYWYRQILGQKVEFLVSFYNNEISEKSEIFDDQFSVERPDGSNFTLKIRSTKLEDSAMYFCASSEFRTDYSNQPQHFGDGTRLSIL.

The chain joins TRBV9 to TRBJ1-3; 7 nucleotides match TRBD1. The CDR3 has 14 amino acids. CDR1 SGDLS and CDR2 YYNGEE come from the germline V gene. After removal of 3 bases from V and 4 bases from J, the junction contained 4 bases not matched to a gene. This CDR3 is CASSARDSGNTIYF. In DNA, the CDR3 is TGTGCCAGCAGCGCACGGGACAGCGGAAACACCATATATTTT.

This clone was picked up one time. V usage is TRBV7-9 and J usage is TRBJ2-1, with 12 positions matching TRBD1. The junction had 6 bases not matched to a gene; V was cut back by 5 bases and J by 7 bases. The CDR3 is 15 residues long. The germline V gene encodes CDR1 SEHNR and CDR2 FQNEAQ (reference sequence). The CDR3 nucleotides read TGTGCCAGCAGCCTGGGACAGGGGGCGCGGAATGAGCAGTTCTTC. This gives the protein CASSLGQGARNEQFF. The full variable domain, in which reference TRBV7-9 and TRBJ2-1 provide the parts outside the CDR3, is DTGVSQNPRHKITKRGQNVTFRCDPISEHNRLYWYRQTLGQGPEFLTYFQNEAQLEKSRLLSDRFSAERPKGSFSTLEIQRTEQGDSAMYLCASSLGQGARNEQFFGPGTRLTVL.

The rearrangement joins TRBV30 to TRBJ2-5; D tentatively reads TRBD1 or TRBD2 (5 bases each). This CDR3 contains 13 residues. Germline V CDR1 and CDR2: GTSNPN, SVGIG (reference sequence). CDR3 DNA sequence: TGTGCTTGGGAGCAGGGCCTCCAAGAGACCCAGTACTTC. As protein: CAWEQGLQETQYF.

The chain couples TRBV2 to TRBJ1-5; weak D call: TRBD1 (6 bases). Trimming cost V 6 bases and J 3 bases, with 18 bases left between them. The CDR3 is 16 amino acids. Germline CDR1 reads SNHLY; CDR2 reads FYNNEI. The CDR3 nucleotides read TGTGCCAGCAGCCCAACCCGGGGGGCATACAATCAGCCCCAGCATTTT. Translated: CASSPTRGAYNQPQHF.

V usage is TRBV7-2 and J usage is TRBJ2-7; 7 bases fit TRBD1. Per germline, CDR1 SGHTA and CDR2 FQGNSA. The ends lost 3 bases at V and 5 bases at J; junction bases unmatched: 7. This CDR3 contains 14 residues. The CDR3 protein is CASSFRTGANEQYF. In DNA form, the CDR3 reads TGTGCCAGCAGCTTCCGTACAGGGGCTAACGAGCAGTACTTC.

The chain carries TRBV2 and TRBJ2-3, with 14 bases aligning to TRBD2. Germline values: CDR1 SNHLY, CDR2 FYNNEI. The junction had 4 bases not matched to a gene; V was cut back by 4 bases and J by 1 base. The CDR3 is 17 amino acids. The CDR3 reads CASSVRTSGGRTDTQYF. The CDR3 region has the DNA TGTGCCAGCAGTGTACGGACTAGCGGGGGGCGCACAGATACGCAGTATTTT.

This clone was observed a single time. This sequence joins TRBV6-1 and TRBJ1-3; possible D gene TRBD1, 5 bases. V was pared by 3 bases and J by 2 bases, with 8 bases between. There are 14 residues in the CDR3. From germline, CDR1 is MNHNS and CDR2 SASEGT. The CDR3 DNA reads TGTGCCAGCAGTGATGGGGGGGCTGGAAACACCATATATTTT. Translation: CASSDGGAGNTIYF.

V usage is TRBV6-6 and J usage is TRBJ2-5; the match to TRBD1 covers 7 bases. This CDR3 has 14 amino acids. V lost 4 bases to trimming and J lost 0 bases; unmatched junction nucleotides: 2. Germline CDR1 MNHNY, CDR2 SVGAGI (reference sequence). The CDR3 DNA is TGTGCCAGCAGTTGGGGGACAGACCAAGAGACCCAGTACTTC. Protein: CASSWGTDQETQYF.

J is TRBJ2-5 and V is TRBV7-2; tentative D call: TRBD1 (6 bases). CDR3 size: 16 residues. The germline gives CDR1 SGHTA, CDR2 FQGNSA. Trimming removed 5 bases at V and 2 bases at J, with 18 bases between. CDR3 sequence: CASSLLLPQGQETQYF. The CDR3 DNA follows: TGTGCCAGCAGCCTATTATTACCACAGGGTCAAGAGACCCAGTACTTC.

Only one count was recorded for this clone. This chain connects TRBV5-1 to TRBJ2-7; tentative D call: TRBD1 (6 bases). V lost 0 bases and J lost 3, with 10 bases in between. Germline V lookup: CDR1 SGHRS, CDR2 YFSETQ. This CDR3 is built from 14 residues. In DNA form, the CDR3 reads TGCGCCAGCAGCTTGGTCCCGGACAGCTACGAGCAGTACTTC. It codes for CASSLVPDSYEQYF.

The J gene is TRBJ1-2, the V gene TRBV30; 8 positions match TRBD1. V lost 0 bases to trimming and J lost 4 bases; unmatched junction nucleotides: 1. CDR1 and CDR2 (germline): GTSNPN, SVGIG (reference sequence). CDR3 size: 13 residues. The CDR3 loop is CAWSVDRVYGYTF. In nucleotides, the CDR3 is TGTGCCTGGAGTGTGGACAGGGTCTATGGCTACACCTTC.

The rearrangement uses TRBV7-2 and TRBJ2-1, with 10 bases matching TRBD1. V shed 1 base and J 7 bases; nucleotides not matched to a gene: 7. Germline V gives CDR1 SGHTA, CDR2 FQGNSA. The CDR3 is 16 amino acids. CDR3 residues: CASSLVGTGVGNEQFF. CDR3 bases: TGTGCCAGCAGCTTAGTCGGGACAGGGGTCGGGAATGAGCAGTTCTTC. Looking up the rest from reference TRBV7-2 and TRBJ2-1 gives the full variable domain: GAGVSQSPSNKVTEKGKDVELRCDPISGHTALYWYRQSLGQGLEFLIYFQGNSAPDKSGLPSDRFSAERTGGSVSTLTIQRTQQEDSAVYLCASSLVGTGVGNEQFFGPGTRLTVL.

The rearrangement uses TRBV19 and TRBJ2-5; the D gene is possibly TRBD2 (6 bases). Germline CDR1 reads LNHDA; CDR2 reads SQIVND (reference sequence). The V gene lost 6 bases and the J gene lost 2 bases, with 19 bases spanning the gap. This CDR3 has 16 residues. The CDR3 nucleotides read TGTGCCAGTAGCCCGTGGGGCCTAGCGACTCAAGAGACCCAGTACTTC. Amino acids: CASSPWGLATQETQYF.

This clone was detected once. The chain is built from TRBV4-2 and TRBJ2-5, with TRBD2 matching over 12 bases. Gene TRBJ2-7 matches the end of the DNA better, so the J call may be wrong. Germline values: CDR1 LGHNA, CDR2 YNFKEQ. The CDR3 is made up of 19 amino acids. The DNA for the CDR3 is TGTGCCAGCAGCCACAGAAAGGCTAGCGGGGGGGCCGGGTCCTACGAGCAGTACTTC. This sequence encodes CASSHRKASGGAGSYEQYF.

The chain recombines TRBV19 with TRBJ2-5; 8 nucleotides agree with TRBD1. Germline V gives CDR1 LNHDA, CDR2 SQIVND (reference sequence). The V segment lost 6 bases and the J segment 3 bases; nucleotides outside the gene matches: 3. The CDR3 runs 13 residues. The DNA for the CDR3 is TGTGCCAGTAGCGGGACAGGAGAAGAGACCCAGTACTTC. Translating gives CASSGTGEETQYF.

This chain links TRBV10-3 with TRBJ2-1; D perhaps matches TRBD2 (6 bases). The germline V gene encodes CDR1 ENHRY and CDR2 SYGVKD. The CDR3 runs 14 residues. Trimming removed 5 bases from V and 6 bases from J, with 14 bases in between. CDR3 DNA sequence: TGTGCCATCAGTTGGGCGGGATTCTCCAATGAGCAGTTCTTC. This codes for CAISWAGFSNEQFF.

This rearrangement joins TRBV2 to TRBJ2-1; 7 bases line up with TRBD1. The V and J ends lost 5 bases and 1 base, in that order; junction bases with no gene match: 11. Germline CDR1 is SNHLY and CDR2 is FYNNEI. The CDR3 contains 17 residues. In nucleotides, the CDR3 is TGTGCCAGCAGTCGTGGACAGGCTGGGCGTTCCTACAATGAGCAGTTCTTC. Its translation: CASSRGQAGRSYNEQFF.

The chain couples TRBV5-1 to TRBJ1-4, with 9 bases lining up with TRBD1. In germline, CDR1 is SGHRS, CDR2 YFSETQ. CDR3 length: 16 residues. J gave up 3 bases and V 0 bases, and 3 bases lay outside the gene matches. CDR3 loop: CASSLVGTGPNEKLFF. In DNA, the CDR3 is TGCGCCAGCAGCTTGGTAGGGACAGGGCCTAATGAAAAACTGTTTTTT.

The chain recombines TRBV5-6 with TRBJ2-5; 12 bases line up with TRBD2. J was trimmed by 5 bases and V by 1 base; bases with no gene match: 3. Germline CDR1 is SGHDT and CDR2 is YYEEEE. The CDR3 spans 15 residues. The CDR3 sequence is CASSLLLAGGETQYF. CDR3 DNA: TGTGCCAGCAGCTTGTTACTAGCGGGGGGTGAGACCCAGTACTTC.

This rearrangement joins TRBV7-8 to TRBJ1-5, with unresolved D. The CDR3 loop spans 16 amino acids. V shed 6 bases and J shed 2 bases, with 17 bases lying between them. Germline V gene sequence: CDR1 SGHVS, CDR2 FQNEAQ. The DNA for the CDR3 is TGTGCCAGCAGTCAAACGTTTCGGGGAGGCAATCAGCCCCAGCATTTT. This encodes CASSQTFRGGNQPQHF.